The clone carrying this T cell receptor (beta chain) was recorded at least ten times. Its matching antigen is unknown. The assay was immunoSEQ multiplex PCR, and TCRdb's table has in-frame clones only and misses some. Observed in the sample are tens of thousands of clones, none of them singletons. This sample stems from a study of T cells after posttransplantation cyclophosphamide. General study findings and limits: Donor CD8+ memory clones often dominated recipient blood repertoires at later times. Skin or GI-infiltrating T cells shared few TRB sequences with blood. TRB clonality was highly associated with recipient CMV seropositivity and reactivation.

On the day of bone marrow donation, the related graft donor provided peripheral blood. The V end was cut by 6 bases, the J end by 4 bases, with 16 bases between. The CDR3 has 14 residues. Germline V gene sequence: CDR1 SQVTM, CDR2 ANQGSEA. This chain joins TRBV29-1 and TRBJ1-5; D uncertain. Input material: PBMCs. The TCR was taken from a man aged 40-49 years in good health, CMV-negative, and a related stem cell transplant donor. CDR3 residues: CSVAERDGNQPQHF. The CDR3 coding sequence is TGCAGCGTCGCCGAGAGGGATGGGAATCAGCCCCAGCATTTT.